These 6 T cell receptor beta chains were all obtained from the same sample, sequenced in a study of cytomegalovirus exposure and HLA in healthy donors. Only in-frame clones appear in the TCRdb table, and some are missing; sequencing was by immunoSEQ multiplex PCR. The sample shows tens of thousands of clones, 85% to 95% of them seen only once. The sample taken for sequencing was PBMCs. These receptors were taken from a young man in good health and CMV-seronegative.

The chain carries TRBV7-2 and TRBJ2-1; 13 bases are shared with TRBD2. CDR1 and CDR2 from the germline V gene are SGHTA and FQGNSA. The CDR3 is 16 residues long. V trimming: 5 bases; J trimming: 7 bases; junction bases outside the gene matches: 8. CDR3 nucleotide sequence: TGTGCCAGCAGCCCCGCGGTGACTAGCGGGAGGAATGAGCAGTTCTTC. Amino acids: CASSPAVTSGRNEQFF.

This chain joins TRBV19 and TRBJ2-2, with D possibly TRBD2 on 6 matching bases. Trimming stripped 7 bases from V and 4 bases from J, with 13 bases between. The CDR3 runs 14 residues. Germline V gene sequence: CDR1 LNHDA, CDR2 SQIVND (reference sequence). CDR3 amino acids: CASTRVEGTGELFF. Here the CDR3 DNA reads TGTGCCAGTACTAGGGTGGAGGGCACCGGGGAGCTGTTTTTT.

The V call is TRBV7-2, the J call TRBJ2-3, with 10 bases matching TRBD2. The CDR3 totals 18 residues. The germline gives CDR1 SGHTA, CDR2 FQGNSA. V shed 3 bases and J 3 bases; nucleotides not matched to a gene: 12. The CDR3 region is CASSLIVLAGSGTDTQYF. The CDR3 coding sequence is TGTGCCAGCAGCTTGATCGTACTAGCGGGGAGCGGGACAGATACGCAGTATTTT.

This chain connects TRBV27 to TRBJ2-1; the D gene is possibly TRBD2 (6 bases). Germline CDR1 reads MNHEY; CDR2 reads SMNVEV (reference sequence). Trimming stripped 0 bases from V and 0 bases from J, with 6 bases between. This CDR3 contains 15 residues. The chain's CDR3 is CASSLSGSSYNEQFF. The CDR3 coding sequence is TGTGCCAGCAGTTTATCCGGGAGCTCCTACAATGAGCAGTTCTTC.

V and J are TRBV19 and TRBJ2-1; D perhaps matches TRBD2 (6 bases). V was shortened by 6 bases and J by 7 bases, with 16 bases between the two germline ends. Germline CDR1 reads LNHDA; CDR2 reads SQIVND (reference sequence). The CDR3 is made up of 14 amino acids. Written as DNA, the CDR3 is TGTGCCAGTAGCACGACGGGGGAATGGAATGAGCAGTTCTTC. Translation: CASSTTGEWNEQFF.

The chain carries TRBV7-3 and TRBJ1-1; a possible D gene is TRBD1 (6 bases). Trimming removed 8 bases at V and 5 bases at J, with 15 bases between. This CDR3 has 13 residues. Germline values: CDR1 SGHTA, CDR2 FQGTGA. The CDR3, as DNA: TGTGCCAGCGCGAAAGACAGGTCTACTGAAGCTTTCTTT. It yields the protein CASAKDRSTEAFF.